Presented here are 27 T cell receptor beta chains from one specimen sequenced in a study of T cell responses to AZD1222 COVID-19 vaccine. Profiling relied on immunoSEQ multiplex PCR, and the TCRdb table lists in-frame clones only, not all of them. The repertoire holds around 150,000 clones, with 90% to 95% as singletons. This specimen consisted of peripheral blood, obtained on day 0 of MenACWY control vaccination. The receptors stem from an adult in good health.

This clone was picked up a small number of times. The chain carries TRBV6-2 or TRBV6-3 and TRBJ2-1; no reliable D call. V shed 5 bases and J shed 3 bases, with 8 bases lying between them. Germline CDR1 and CDR2: MNHEY and SVGEGT. CDR3 length equals 13 residues. The CDR3 bases are TGTGCCAGCAGTGTCACCAGCTACAATGAGCAGTTCTTC. Its protein is CASSVTSYNEQFF.

The chain employs TRBV12-3 or TRBV12-4 and TRBJ2-4; no definite D call. The CDR3 spans 12 residues. The ends were cut back, 6 bases at V and 8 bases at J, with 11 bases in the middle. The CDR3 bases are TGTGCCAGCAGCCGATCAAGGTACATTCAGTACTTC. This sequence encodes CASSRSRYIQYF.

V and J are TRBV5-6 and TRBJ2-1; TRBD2 agrees at 12 bases. The CDR3 covers 14 residues. Germline values: CDR1 SGHDT, CDR2 YYEEEE. Germline trimming cut 4 bases from V and 6 bases from J; bases unmatched to any gene: 2. CDR3 nucleotides: TGTGCCAGCAGCGCGACTAGCGGGAGCAATGAGCAGTTCTTC. Amino acid sequence: CASSATSGSNEQFF.

This clone was detected once. This chain joins TRBV27 and TRBJ2-1; TRBD2 agrees at 7 bases. The trim removed 6 bases at V and 8 bases at J, leaving 7 bases unmatched. The V gene's germline CDR1 is MNHEY and CDR2 SMNVEV (reference sequence). CDR3 length: 13 amino acids. CDR3: CASRAAGRDEQFF. The CDR3 DNA reads as TGTGCCAGCAGGGCGGCAGGGAGGGATGAGCAGTTCTTC.

This rearrangement joins TRBV19 to TRBJ2-1, with a possible D match to TRBD2 (5 bases). The germline CDR1 and CDR2 sequences are LNHDA and SQIVND (reference sequence). Trimming stripped 5 bases from V and 0 bases from J, with 17 bases between. This CDR3 spans 17 amino acids. CDR3 loop: CASSPQLAGSSYNEQFF. The CDR3 bases are TGTGCCAGTAGTCCCCAGCTTGCGGGTAGCTCCTACAATGAGCAGTTCTTC.

The CDR3 protein is CASSPTRGHEQYF. The CDR3 bases are TGTGCCAGTAGTCCCACCAGGGGCCACGAGCAGTACTTC. V and J are TRBV19 and TRBJ2-7; a possible D gene is TRBD1 (6 bases). The CDR3 is 13 residues long. Trimming removed 5 bases at V and 5 bases at J, with 13 bases between. Germline CDR1 and CDR2: LNHDA and SQIVND (reference sequence).

The chain combines TRBV4-2 with TRBJ2-1; D is unresolved. Germline values: CDR1 LGHNA, CDR2 YNFKEQ. This CDR3 region has 16 residues. With 0 bases removed from V and 0 bases from J, the gap between germline ends came to 9 bases. In DNA, the CDR3 is TGTGCCAGCAGCCAAGATCCAACGAGCTCCTACAATGAGCAGTTCTTC. Protein: CASSQDPTSSYNEQFF.

This rearrangement joins TRBV2 to TRBJ2-7; D is perhaps TRBD1 (5 bases). Germline V gene lookup returns CDR1 SNHLY and CDR2 FYNNEI. This CDR3 is built from 14 residues. The V gene lost 5 bases and the J gene lost 6 bases, with 17 bases spanning the gap. The CDR3 bases are TGTGCCAGCAGTCTACAGGCGGTAATGGGCGAGCAGTACTTC. This sequence encodes CASSLQAVMGEQYF. The complete variable domain, with remaining parts taken from reference TRBV2 and TRBJ2-7, reads EPEVTQTPSHQVTQMGQEVILRCVPISNHLYFYWYRQILGQKVEFLVSFYNNEISEKSEIFDDQFSVERPDGSNFTLKIRSTKLEDSAMYFCASSLQAVMGEQYFGPGTRLTVT.

For the CDR3, the DNA is TGTGCCAGCAGTACCCAGGGTTATGGCTACACCTTC. Translated: CASSTQGYGYTF. This chain links TRBV2 with TRBJ1-2; weak D call: TRBD1 (5 bases). CDR3 size: 12 residues. The V gene lost 5 bases and the J gene lost 5 bases, with 9 bases spanning the gap. Germline V gives CDR1 SNHLY, CDR2 FYNNEI.

The CDR3 coding sequence is TGTGCCAGCAGCGTAGTGGGCGGCAGCCAAGGCGAGCAGTACTTC. It is translated as CASSVVGGSQGEQYF. The chain is built from TRBV9 and TRBJ2-7; D not resolved. The CDR3 runs to 15 residues. Looked up from germline, CDR1 is SGDLS and CDR2 is YYNGEE. V shed 0 bases and J shed 6 bases, with 16 bases lying between them. Filled out from reference TRBV9 and TRBJ2-7, the complete variable domain reads DSGVTQTPKHLITATGQRVTLRCSPRSGDLSVYWYQQSLDQGLQFLIQYYNGEERAKGNILERFSAQQFPDLHSELNLSSLELGDSALYFCASSVVGGSQGEQYFGPGTRLTVT.

The gene calls are TRBV28 and TRBJ2-7; possible D gene TRBD2, 5 bases. The length of the CDR3 is 13 residues. With 2 bases removed from V and 4 bases from J, the gap between germline ends came to 9 bases. CDR1 is MDHEN, CDR2 SYDVKM, per germline. CDR3 loop: CASSLGGGYEQYF. Written as DNA, the CDR3 is TGTGCCAGCAGTTTAGGTGGAGGTTACGAGCAGTACTTC.

V is TRBV27 and J is TRBJ1-1; perhaps TRBD1 as D (6 bases). Germline V gene data show CDR1 as MNHEY and CDR2 as SMNVEV (reference sequence). V was clipped by 5 bases and J by 9 bases, with 19 bases between them. There are 14 residues in the CDR3. This CDR3 reads CASSGLVEGGKAFF. The CDR3 nucleotides read TGTGCCAGCAGTGGCCTCGTGGAGGGGGGGAAAGCTTTCTTT.

The chain is built from TRBV5-1 and TRBJ1-6, with 8 bases that match TRBD1. Germline assignment: CDR1 SGHRS and CDR2 YFSETQ. V gave up 4 bases and J gave up 7 bases; unmatched junction bases: 7. The CDR3 covers 15 residues. CDR3 DNA: TGCGCCAGCAGCCCCCAACAGGGGGGGAATTCACCCCTCCACTTT. Amino acid sequence: CASSPQQGGNSPLHF.

The chain recombines TRBV9 with TRBJ1-1; 7 bases agree with TRBD1. V trimming: 3 bases; J trimming: 2 bases; junction bases outside the gene matches: 4. The CDR3 runs to 14 residues. Per germline, CDR1 SGDLS and CDR2 YYNGEE. This chain's CDR3 is CASSARQGNTEAFF. Written as DNA, the CDR3 is TGTGCCAGCAGCGCAAGACAGGGTAACACTGAAGCTTTCTTT.

In DNA, the CDR3 is TGTGCCAGCTCACCACCGACTGGGCTTGGCGAGCAGTACTTC. Translating it yields CASSPPTGLGEQYF. The rearrangement uses TRBV18 and TRBJ2-7, with D uncertain. Germline loops: CDR1 KGHSH, CDR2 LQKENI. V lost 0 bases and J lost 6, with 12 bases in between. The CDR3 is 14 residues long.

The chain employs TRBV21-1 and TRBJ2-2; no DNA check was done on the table's D call, TRBD2. TRBV21-1 is an annotated pseudogene. The CDR3 has 13 residues. CDR3 protein: CASPSGDTGELFF. In DNA, the CDR3 is TGTGCCAGCCCTAGCGGAGACACCGGGGAGCTGTTTTTT.

The chain combines TRBV2 with TRBJ1-1, with D possibly TRBD1 on 6 matching bases. The CDR3 contains 13 residues. V lost 11 bases, J lost 0 bases, and 13 bases lay in between. Germline-derived CDR1 and CDR2 are SNHLY and FYNNEI. The CDR3 reads CAGQNFMNTEAFF. Written as DNA, the CDR3 is TGTGCCGGACAGAATTTCATGAACACTGAAGCTTTCTTT.

This CDR3 reads CASSLLPTRDRGLEQYF. CDR3 in DNA: TGTGCCAGCAGCTTACTGCCGACGAGAGACAGGGGACTAGAGCAGTACTTC. This chain links TRBV7-3 with TRBJ2-7, with a tentative D call TRBD1 (8 bases). CDR1 SGHTA and CDR2 FQGTGA come from the germline V gene. The CDR3 consists of 17 residues. The V end lost 2 bases, the J end lost 7 bases, and 24 bases lay between the germline ends. The variable domain in full, with the rest retrieved from reference TRBV7-3 and TRBJ2-7, is GAGVSQTPSNKVTEKGKYVELRCDPISGHTALYWYRQSLGQGPEFLIYFQGTGAADDSGLPNDRFFAVRPEGSVSTLKIQRTERGDSAVYLCASSLLPTRDRGLEQYFGPGTRLTVT.

V is TRBV7-3 and J is TRBJ2-1; D is ambiguous. From germline, CDR1 is SGHTA and CDR2 FQGTGA. The CDR3 sequence is 15 residues long. The V end lost 4 bases, the J end lost 7 bases, and 17 bases lay between the germline ends. This chain's CDR3 is CASSSGPTVRNEQFF. CDR3 bases: TGTGCCAGCAGCTCAGGTCCCACAGTCCGGAATGAGCAGTTCTTC. Full variable domain (rest looked up from reference TRBV7-3 and TRBJ2-1): GAGVSQTPSNKVTEKGKYVELRCDPISGHTALYWYRQSLGQGPEFLIYFQGTGAADDSGLPNDRFFAVRPEGSVSTLKIQRTERGDSAVYLCASSSGPTVRNEQFFGPGTRLTVL.

The chain combines TRBV9 with TRBJ1-3; D gene unclear. Between the trimmed V and J ends, which lost 4 bases and 1 base, there was a span of 9 bases. This CDR3 comprises 14 residues. Germline V gene sequence: CDR1 SGDLS, CDR2 YYNGEE. The CDR3 coding sequence is TGTGCCAGCAGCATAGATGGGTCTGGAAACACCATATATTTT. Protein: CASSIDGSGNTIYF.

This rearrangement joins TRBV10-3 to TRBJ1-2; no firm D call. The germline V gene encodes CDR1 ENHRY and CDR2 SYGVKD. V gave up 7 bases and J gave up 4 bases, with 13 bases separating them. There are 13 residues in the CDR3. The CDR3 loop is CAIKGGRSYGYTF. The CDR3 coding sequence is TGTGCCATCAAGGGCGGCAGGTCCTATGGCTACACCTTC.

This chain connects TRBV30 to TRBJ1-1; 7 bases agree with TRBD1. The CDR3 length is 13 residues. The V and J ends lost 0 bases and 4 bases, in that order; junction bases with no gene match: 2. CDR1 is GTSNPN, CDR2 SVGIG, per germline (reference sequence). CDR3 region: CAWSVTGATEAFF. CDR3 DNA: TGTGCCTGGAGTGTAACAGGGGCCACTGAAGCTTTCTTT.

CDR3 loop: CASSELTGLTFF. In nucleotides, the CDR3 is TGTGCCAGCTCAGAACTCACAGGGCTAACTTTCTTT. The chain is built from TRBV18 and TRBJ1-1; the D gene is possibly TRBD1 (6 bases). The CDR3 spans 12 residues. Trimming took 5 bases from V and 12 from J, leaving 16 bases between them. CDR1 and CDR2 from the germline V gene are KGHSH and LQKENI.

The gene calls are TRBV9 and TRBJ2-3; 7 bases match TRBD2. The CDR3 has 16 amino acids. Germline V gives CDR1 SGDLS, CDR2 YYNGEE. J lost 3 bases, V lost 3 bases, and 10 bases had no gene match. For the CDR3, the DNA is TGTGCCAGCAGCGGGAGACTAGCAGCCCTGACAGATACGCAGTATTTT. Its protein product is CASSGRLAALTDTQYF.

This rearrangement joins TRBV19 to TRBJ2-2; D possibly corresponds to TRBD1 (7 bases). V lost 0 bases and J lost 3, with 17 bases in between. CDR1 is LNHDA and CDR2 is SQIVND in the germline V gene (reference sequence). The CDR3 sequence is 18 residues long. CDR3: CASSIDQGGREYTGELFF. In DNA, the CDR3 is TGTGCCAGTAGTATAGATCAGGGGGGCAGGGAGTACACCGGGGAGCTGTTTTTT.

CDR3 in DNA: TGTGCCAGCAGCTGGGGGGGCGGAAACACCATATATTTT. Residues: CASSWGGGNTIYF. V usage is TRBV5-6 and J usage is TRBJ1-3; TRBD1 might be the D (6 bases). CDR1 and CDR2 from the germline V gene are SGHDT and YYEEEE. V was trimmed by 3 bases and J by 4 bases, leaving 8 bases between them. The CDR3 totals 13 residues.

The chain is built from TRBV6-2 or TRBV6-3 and TRBJ1-1; D unclear. Germline V CDR1 and CDR2: MNHEY, SVGEGT. The CDR3 is 13 amino acids. Trimming cost V 3 bases and J 3 bases, with 8 bases left between them. DNA for the CDR3: TGTGCCAGCAGTTATGGGCCTTACACTGAAGCTTTCTTT. It translates to CASSYGPYTEAFF.